Listed here are 10 T cell receptor beta chains from one sample, sequenced in a study of T cells in Graves' hyperthyroidism and ophthalmopathy. The CDR3 regions of TCR beta were amplified from RNA transcripts. Initially, a first-round RT-PCR of the TCR CDR3 employed the HTBI primer set. A single record per CDR3 protein comes from TCRdb applying MiXCR to the multiplex PCR reads. This repertoire shows some 580,000 distinct CDR3 sequences, roughly a sixth found once; its top ten account for around 3.5%. Input material: blood. The receptor source for this set is a woman in her forties with Graves' ophthalmopathy.

This clonotype was recorded a few times. This chain connects TRBV7-6 to TRBJ2-5; 8 bases map to TRBD2. J was trimmed by 5 bases and V by 3 bases; bases with no gene match: 8. The germline V gene encodes CDR1 SGHVS and CDR2 FNYEAQ. This CDR3 has 15 amino acids. CDR3 bases: TGTGCCAGCAGCTTTGGGACTAGAATCGACGAGACCCAGTACTTC. Its protein is CASSFGTRIDETQYF.

The chain joins TRBV30 to TRBJ2-1, with 7 bases identical to TRBD1. Losses at the gene ends were 5 bases for V and 4 bases for J; bases not matched to a gene: 5. This CDR3 has 13 amino acids. From germline, CDR1 is GTSNPN and CDR2 SVGIG (reference sequence). The CDR3 DNA follows: TGTGCCTGGGGGACAGATCCGTACAATGAGCAGTTCTTC. This encodes CAWGTDPYNEQFF.

CDR3 sequence (DNA): TGCAGTGCTAGAGGGGGGGCTAGCGGTACGTGGGAGACCCAGTACTTC. It codes for CSARGGASGTWETQYF. This chain connects TRBV20-1 to TRBJ2-5; possible D gene TRBD2, 7 bases. Per the germline V gene, CDR1 is DFQATT and CDR2 is SNEGSKA (reference sequence). Trimming pared 1 base from V and 5 bases from J, leaving 20 bases between. This CDR3 has 16 amino acids.

In its sample, this clonotype was seen a few times. The rearrangement joins TRBV11-3 to TRBJ2-1; 7 nucleotides align to TRBD1. Trimming took 0 bases from V and 3 from J; bases not matched to a gene: 5. Germline CDR1 SGHNT, CDR2 YENEEA. This CDR3 spans 16 amino acids. The CDR3 region is CASSLDRQGLYNEQFF. In DNA form, the CDR3 reads TGTGCCAGCAGCTTAGATCGACAGGGCCTCTACAATGAGCAGTTCTTC.

This clonotype was seen more than once but under ten times. This chain joins TRBV30 and TRBJ2-6; the D is unclear. The ends were cut back, 3 bases at V and 0 bases at J, with 12 bases in the middle. Germline V lookup: CDR1 GTSNPN, CDR2 SVGIG (reference sequence). The CDR3 runs to 16 residues. CDR3 in amino acids: CAWSLTVLSGANVLTF. CDR3 nucleotide sequence: TGTGCCTGGAGCTTGACGGTTCTCTCTGGGGCCAACGTCCTGACTTTC. Looking up the rest from reference TRBV30 and TRBJ2-6 gives the full variable domain: SQTIHQWPATLVQPVGSPLSLECTVEGTSNPNLYWYRQAAGRGLQLLFYSVGIGQISSEVPQNLSASRPQDRQFILSSKKLLLSDSGFYLCAWSLTVLSGANVLTFGAGSRLTVL.

Comment on this clonotype: A much larger clone sits a single nucleotide away, making a read error possible. The CDR3: CASSSGGREETQYF. The CDR3 coding sequence is TGTGCCAGCAGCTCCGGCGGCAGAGAAGAGACCCAGTACTTC. This chain uses TRBV27 with TRBJ2-5; D is unclear. V gave up 6 bases and J gave up 3 bases, with 14 bases separating them. The CDR3 sequence is 14 residues long. The germline V gene encodes CDR1 MNHEY and CDR2 SMNVEV (reference sequence).

As concerns this clonotype: A single base separates this from a much larger clone, so it may be a read error. This chain uses TRBV20-1 with TRBJ2-1, with D possibly TRBD2 on 7 matching bases. The CDR3 is 15 residues long. Germline V gene lookup returns CDR1 DFQATT and CDR2 SNEGSKA (reference sequence). As DNA, the CDR3 is TGCAGTGCTACAGAACGCCGGGGGGCCTACAATGGGCAGTTCTTC. Translating it yields CSATERRGAYNGQFF.

The CDR3 sequence: CASKRGGPYEQYF. In DNA, the CDR3 is TGTGCCAGCAAACGCGGCGGTCCCTACGAGCAGTACTTC. The V gene is TRBV28, the J gene TRBJ2-7; no definite D call. Trimming stripped 7 bases from V and 2 bases from J, with 12 bases between. This CDR3 is 13 amino acids long. In germline, CDR1 is MDHEN, CDR2 SYDVKM.

This clonotype was recorded at least ten times. V usage is TRBV6-1 and J usage is TRBJ2-2; tentative D call: TRBD1 (6 bases). The CDR3 has 16 residues. CDR1 and CDR2 (germline): MNHNS, SASEGT. Trimming took off 5 bases at V and 2 bases at J, with 15 bases between the two ends. CDR3 residues: CASSYWQGLNTGELFF. DNA of the CDR3: TGTGCCAGCAGTTATTGGCAGGGGTTAAACACCGGGGAGCTGTTTTTT.

CDR3 protein: CASSLGRAGNTIYF. The CDR3 nucleotides are TGTGCCAGCAGCTTAGGCCGGGCTGGAAACACCATATATTTT. The chain has TRBV13 and TRBJ1-3; no clear D gene. Germline V gene sequence: CDR1 PRHDT, CDR2 FYEKMQ (reference sequence). Between the trimmed V and J ends, which lost 0 bases and 2 bases, there was a span of 5 bases. The CDR3 is made up of 14 amino acids. Full variable domain (missing parts from reference TRBV13 and TRBJ1-3): AAGVIQSPRHLIKEKRETATLKCYPIPRHDTVYWYQQGPGQDPQFLISFYEKMQSDKGSIPDRFSAQQFSDYHSELNMSSLELGDSALYFCASSLGRAGNTIYFGEGSWLTVV.